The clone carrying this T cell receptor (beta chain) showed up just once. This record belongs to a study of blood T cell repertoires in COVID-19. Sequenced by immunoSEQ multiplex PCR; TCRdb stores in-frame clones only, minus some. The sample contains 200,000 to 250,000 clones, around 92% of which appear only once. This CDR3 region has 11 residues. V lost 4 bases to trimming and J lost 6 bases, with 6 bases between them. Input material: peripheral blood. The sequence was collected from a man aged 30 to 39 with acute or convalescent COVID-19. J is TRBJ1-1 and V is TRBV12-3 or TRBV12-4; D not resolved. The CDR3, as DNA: TGTGCCAGCAGTTCAATTTCTGAAGCTTTCTTT. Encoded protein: CASSSISEAFF.